Listed below are T cell receptor beta chains from one sample, sequenced in a study of cytomegalovirus exposure and HLA in healthy donors. The protocol was immunoSEQ multiplex PCR, while the TCRdb copy is restricted to in-frame clones and leaves out a portion. The sample includes about 130,000 clones, roughly 80% of them seen just once. Material: PBMCs. The receptors were gathered from a man aged 40-55 years in good health and CMV-seronegative. Both conserved end residues are part of each CDR3. Each record gives: V gene, clone size, D gene, J gene, CDR3 DNA, CDR3 protein. The D gene is left open where the match is weak. Clone size is given for some rows only: seen once, a few or many times, or a class if the clone is expanded.

v_gene: TRBV6-1
abundance: NA
d_gene: TRBD1
j_gene: TRBJ1-2
CDR3nt: TGTGCCAGCAGTGAAAAGGACAGGTTCCATAACTATGGCTACACCTTC
CDR3aa: CASSEKDRFHNYGYTF

v_gene: TRBV5-4
abundance: NA
d_gene: TRBD1
j_gene: TRBJ2-7
CDR3nt: TGTGCCAGCAGCCTACCCACAGGGGGCGGTGGGGAGCAGTACTTC
CDR3aa: CASSLPTGGGGEQYF

v_gene: TRBV6-5
abundance: NA
d_gene: TRBD1
j_gene: TRBJ2-7
CDR3nt: TGTGCCAGCAGTTACCTCGGACAGGGTATAAGCGAGCAGTACTTC
CDR3aa: CASSYLGQGISEQYF

v_gene: TRBV4-3
abundance: NA
d_gene: NA
j_gene: TRBJ1-2
CDR3nt: TGCGCCAGCAGCCAAGATCAGGGACAAAACTATGGCTACACCTTC
CDR3aa: CASSQDQGQNYGYTF

v_gene: TRBV30
abundance: NA
d_gene: NA
j_gene: TRBJ2-1
CDR3nt: TGTGCCTGGAGCGTCACAGACTACAATGAGCAGTTCTTC
CDR3aa: CAWSVTDYNEQFF

v_gene: TRBV29-1
abundance: NA
d_gene: NA
j_gene: TRBJ2-1
CDR3nt: TGCAGCGTTGAATCGGCAGGGCCCTACAATGAGCAGTTCTTC
CDR3aa: CSVESAGPYNEQFF

v_gene: TRBV27
abundance: few
d_gene: TRBD1
j_gene: TRBJ2-1
CDR3nt: TGTGCCAGCAGTCCCCGACAGGGGGCCTACAATGAGCAGTTCTTC
CDR3aa: CASSPRQGAYNEQFF

v_gene: TRBV10-3
abundance: NA
d_gene: NA
j_gene: TRBJ1-6
CDR3nt: TGTGCCATCAGTGAGAGGCAGGGCTATAATTCACCCCTCCACTTT
CDR3aa: CAISERQGYNSPLHF

v_gene: TRBV6-5
abundance: NA
d_gene: TRBD2
j_gene: TRBJ2-7
CDR3nt: TGTGCCAGCAGTTACTCGGGCCGGGGGGGCTCCTACGAGCAGTACTTC
CDR3aa: CASSYSGRGGSYEQYF

v_gene: TRBV18
abundance: NA
d_gene: NA
j_gene: TRBJ1-5
CDR3nt: TGTGCCAGCTCGCGAGGGCTTAGCAATCAGCCCCAGCATTTT
CDR3aa: CASSRGLSNQPQHF

v_gene: TRBV18
abundance: once
d_gene: TRBD1
j_gene: TRBJ1-4
CDR3nt: TGTGCCAGCTCACCCTCGACAGGGGGACACGAAAAACTGTTTTTT
CDR3aa: CASSPSTGGHEKLFF

v_gene: TRBV10-3
abundance: few
d_gene: NA
j_gene: TRBJ2-5
CDR3nt: TGTGCCATCAGTGAGTCGGACCGGGGGTACTTC
CDR3aa: CAISESDRGYF

v_gene: TRBV9
abundance: NA
d_gene: TRBD1
j_gene: TRBJ1-2
CDR3nt: TGTGCCAGCAGCGTAGGGGACAGGAACTATGGCTACACCTTC
CDR3aa: CASSVGDRNYGYTF

v_gene: TRBV27
abundance: NA
d_gene: NA
j_gene: TRBJ1-1
CDR3nt: TGTGCCAGCAGTTTACAGTCTCTGAACACTGAAGCTTTCTTT
CDR3aa: CASSLQSLNTEAFF

v_gene: TRBV30
abundance: NA
d_gene: NA
j_gene: TRBJ2-5
CDR3nt: TGTGCCTGGAGTGTACAGGAGCAAGAGACCCAGTACTTC
CDR3aa: CAWSVQEQETQYF

v_gene: TRBV9
abundance: NA
d_gene: NA
j_gene: TRBJ2-7
CDR3nt: TGTGCCAGCAGCCCCCCAGGTGGGGAGTCCTACGAGCAGTACTTC
CDR3aa: CASSPPGGESYEQYF

v_gene: TRBV6-5
abundance: NA
d_gene: NA
j_gene: TRBJ2-2
CDR3nt: TGTGCCAGCCAGCTCGGGAGTGGCGCCGGGGAGCTGTTTTTT
CDR3aa: CASQLGSGAGELFF

v_gene: TRBV2
abundance: few
d_gene: TRBD2
j_gene: TRBJ2-1
CDR3nt: TGTGCCAGCAGACTCGGACTAGCGGTCAATGAGCAGTTCTTC
CDR3aa: CASRLGLAVNEQFF

v_gene: TRBV27
abundance: few
d_gene: NA
j_gene: TRBJ2-7
CDR3nt: TGTGCCAGCAGTTTAATTCTACAGGGACGTGGCGAGCAGTACTTC
CDR3aa: CASSLILQGRGEQYF

v_gene: TRBV9
abundance: NA
d_gene: NA
j_gene: TRBJ2-7
CDR3nt: TGTGCCAGCAGCGTTATGTTGTGGGGCCCCCATAACGAGCAGTACTTC
CDR3aa: CASSVMLWGPHNEQYF

v_gene: TRBV4-3
abundance: NA
d_gene: TRBD1
j_gene: TRBJ2-3
CDR3nt: TGCGCCAGCAGCCAAGACGCGACAGGGGCCGGCACAGATACGCAGTATTTT
CDR3aa: CASSQDATGAGTDTQYF

v_gene: TRBV6-5
abundance: NA
d_gene: NA
j_gene: TRBJ2-5
CDR3nt: TGTGCCAGCAGTTACTTGGGCGGGACCCAAGAGACCCAGTACTTC
CDR3aa: CASSYLGGTQETQYF

v_gene: TRBV2
abundance: NA
d_gene: NA
j_gene: TRBJ2-5
CDR3nt: TGTGCCAGCAGACCGGGACAAACCCCAAGAGTGACCCAGTACTTC
CDR3aa: CASRPGQTPRVTQYF

v_gene: TRBV18
abundance: once
d_gene: TRBD1
j_gene: TRBJ1-2
CDR3nt: TGTGCCAGCTCACAACAGGGGCGGGCTGCTGGCTACACCTTC
CDR3aa: CASSQQGRAAGYTF

v_gene: TRBV27
abundance: NA
d_gene: NA
j_gene: TRBJ2-1
CDR3nt: TGTGCCAGCAGTGAATACGGGTCGGGCAATGAGCAGTTCTTC
CDR3aa: CASSEYGSGNEQFF

v_gene: TRBV10-1
abundance: few
d_gene: NA
j_gene: TRBJ2-7
CDR3nt: TGCGCCAGCCCCTTGTGTCAGTACTTC
CDR3aa: CASPLCQYF

v_gene: TRBV20-1
abundance: NA
d_gene: NA
j_gene: TRBJ2-7
CDR3nt: TGCAGTGCAACGCTTAGCTACGAGCAGTACTTC
CDR3aa: CSATLSYEQYF

v_gene: TRBV9
abundance: NA
d_gene: TRBD2
j_gene: TRBJ2-3
CDR3nt: TGTGCCAGCAGCTCTAGCGGGGGGGCCGAGGATACGCAGTATTTT
CDR3aa: CASSSSGGAEDTQYF

v_gene: TRBV2
abundance: once
d_gene: NA
j_gene: TRBJ1-2
CDR3nt: TGTGCCAGCAGTGGTTTGGGGGGGGGTAACTATGGCTACACCTTC
CDR3aa: CASSGLGGGNYGYTF

v_gene: TRBV29-1
abundance: NA
d_gene: TRBD1
j_gene: TRBJ1-1
CDR3nt: TGCAGCGGGAACAGGGGAGCTTTCTTT
CDR3aa: CSGNRGAFF